The 29 T cell receptor beta chains given below trace back to one sample, sequenced in a study of identical twins. From the 5' RACE reads, TCRdb called clonotypes with MiXCR, one entry per CDR3 protein. Among 500,000 to 650,000 distinct CDR3 sequences listed, around 7.4% were seen once. These data were also filed under a second study, of yellow fever vaccine responses in identical twins.

The sequenced sample was PBMCs. The receptors come from a woman under 30 in good health.

V gene TRBV29-1 combines with J gene TRBJ1-1; D unresolved. The CDR3 contains 11 residues. Germline V CDR1 and CDR2: SQVTM, ANQGSEA. The V end lost 2 bases, the J end lost 6 bases, and 7 bases lay between the germline ends. The CDR3, as DNA: TGCAGCGTTGAAAGCTTATCTGAAGCTTTCTTT. Translating it yields CSVESLSEAFF.

The J gene is TRBJ2-2, the V gene TRBV29-1, with D possibly being TRBD1 (6 bases). The germline V gene has CDR1 SQVTM and CDR2 ANQGSEA. The CDR3 contains 13 residues. V was pared by 7 bases and J by 6 bases, with 15 bases between. CDR3 protein: CSARKQGPGELFF. DNA for the CDR3: TGCAGCGCCAGAAAACAGGGACCCGGGGAGCTGTTTTTT.

This clonotype was counted only a few times. The chain links TRBV29-1 to TRBJ2-2; D is ambiguous. Germline CDR1 SQVTM, CDR2 ANQGSEA. The CDR3 runs to 12 residues. Deletions cut 5 bases from V and 7 bases from J, with 11 bases between. The DNA for the CDR3 is TGCAGCGTTCGGGCCCCAGGCGGGGAGCTGTTTTTT. This sequence encodes CSVRAPGGELFF.

This clonotype was counted ten times or more. V usage is TRBV3-1 and J usage is TRBJ2-1; 16 bases line up with TRBD2. V trimming: 4 bases; J trimming: 9 bases; junction bases outside the gene matches: 21. Per the germline V gene, CDR1 is LGHDT and CDR2 is YNNKEL (reference sequence). This CDR3 spans 21 amino acids. The CDR3 protein is CASSRSSGTSGGVADWGEQFF. The CDR3 DNA sequence: TGTGCCAGCAGCCGGTCCTCCGGGACTAGCGGGGGGGTCGCCGACTGGGGTGAGCAGTTCTTC.

The DNA of the CDR3 is TGTGCCAGCAGTGACTCGTCGGCTAGCGGGCCAAAGAGGCCGCAGTATTTT. Translating gives CASSDSSASGPKRPQYF. This chain links TRBV6-4 with TRBJ2-3, with 8 bases identical to TRBD2. Germline lookup yields CDR1 MRHNA and CDR2 SNTAGT. The J segment lost 10 bases and the V segment lost 0 bases, leaving 15 bases of the junction unmatched. The CDR3 has 17 amino acids.

The gene calls are TRBV4-2 and TRBJ2-2; 10 nucleotides align to TRBD2. From germline, CDR1 is LGHNA and CDR2 YNFKEQ. The CDR3 is 17 residues long. V was clipped by 1 base and J by 4 bases; unmatched bases: 6. The CDR3 is CASSQASGGAVTGELFF. CDR3 bases: TGTGCCAGCAGCCAAGCGAGCGGGGGGGCGGTCACCGGGGAGCTGTTTTTT.

V gene TRBV3-1 combines with J gene TRBJ1-1, with D maybe TRBD1 (5 bases). V lost 0 bases to trimming and J lost 10 bases, with 18 bases between them. Germline V lookup: CDR1 LGHDT, CDR2 YNNKEL (reference sequence). There are 15 residues in the CDR3. CDR3 sequence reads: CASSQELGLIRGAFF. CDR3 nucleotides: TGTGCCAGCAGCCAAGAGTTGGGGTTGATAAGGGGAGCTTTCTTT.

A few counts support this clonotype. This chain joins TRBV5-1 and TRBJ2-5; TRBD2 agrees at 11 bases. Germline CDR1 reads SGHRS; CDR2 reads YFSETQ. The junction had 14 bases not matched to a gene; V was cut back by 6 bases and J by 4 bases. The CDR3 extends over 17 amino acids. In DNA form, the CDR3 reads TGCGCCAGCAACCGCGGGATAGCGGGAGGGCCGGGAGAGACCCAGTACTTC. This gives the protein CASNRGIAGGPGETQYF.

The chain carries TRBV3-1 and TRBJ2-5, with TRBD2 matching 15 bases. The CDR3 is 19 residues long. Germline CDR1 and CDR2: LGHDT and YNNKEL (reference sequence). After removal of 11 bases from V and 3 bases from J, the junction contained 19 bases not matched to a gene. The CDR3 coding sequence is TGTGCCTGCTGTTTGGGACTAGCGGGGGGAAGTCGGTATGAAGAGACCCAGTACTTC. Translation gives CACCLGLAGGSRYEETQYF.

The V call is TRBV20-1, the J call TRBJ2-7; 8 bases line up with TRBD2. V was clipped by 3 bases and J by 3 bases; unmatched bases: 7. Germline V gene lookup returns CDR1 DFQATT and CDR2 SNEGSKA (reference sequence). The CDR3 consists of 14 residues. CDR3 DNA sequence: TGCAGTGCTAGGACCGGGACTAGAGGCTACGAGCAGTACTTC. Translation: CSARTGTRGYEQYF.

This clonotype was seen a few times. The rearrangement uses TRBV19 and TRBJ2-7, with D maybe TRBD1 (6 bases). This CDR3 has 12 amino acids. Trimming shortened V by 3 bases and J by 6 bases, and 9 bases separated the two germline ends. Germline-derived CDR1 and CDR2 are LNHDA and SQIVND (reference sequence). CDR3 sequence reads: CASSIRGGEQYF. In DNA form, the CDR3 reads TGTGCCAGTAGTATCAGGGGCGGCGAGCAGTACTTC. Together with reference TRBV19 and TRBJ2-7, the CDR3 gives the full variable domain: DGGITQSPKYLFRKEGQNVTLSCEQNLNHDAMYWYRQDPGQGLRLIYYSQIVNDFQKGDIAEGYSVSREKKESFPLTVTSAQKNPTAFYLCASSIRGGEQYFGPGTRLTVT.

There are many counts of this clonotype. The chain has TRBV5-6 and TRBJ1-5, with TRBD1 identical over 7 bases. Germline lookup yields CDR1 SGHDT and CDR2 YYEEEE. V was pared by 4 bases and J by 4 bases, with 8 bases of the junction left unmatched. This CDR3 is built from 15 residues. DNA of the CDR3: TGTGCCAGCAGCACTACCGGGACAGTTAATCAGCCCCAGCATTTT. Translating it yields CASSTTGTVNQPQHF.

This clonotype has only a few counts. The V and J genes are TRBV7-2 and TRBJ1-3, with a weak D call TRBD1 (6 bases). The V gene lost 2 bases and the J gene lost 5 bases, with 16 bases spanning the gap. The germline CDR1 and CDR2 sequences are SGHTA and FQGNSA. This CDR3 has 16 amino acids. CDR3 in DNA: TGTGCCAGCAGCTTATCCTCCGGGACATACAGAAACACCATATATTTT. It encodes CASSLSSGTYRNTIYF.

V is TRBV28 and J is TRBJ2-5; 9 bases agree with TRBD1. CDR1 and CDR2 from the germline V gene are MDHEN and SYDVKM. Losses at the gene ends were 4 bases for V and 2 bases for J; bases not matched to a gene: 8. The CDR3 covers 16 residues. The CDR3 DNA reads as TGTGCCAGCAGTTCTGGGGACAGGGATTTTCAAGAGACCCAGTACTTC. This gives the protein CASSSGDRDFQETQYF.

This clonotype was found many times. The chain combines TRBV20-1 with TRBJ2-7; D unclear. V was trimmed by 1 base and J by 9 bases, leaving 13 bases between them. Germline CDR1 reads DFQATT; CDR2 reads SNEGSKA (reference sequence). The CDR3 spans 12 residues. CDR3 protein: CSARAGEMGQYV. The CDR3 DNA follows: TGCAGTGCTAGAGCTGGGGAAATGGGGCAGTACGTC.

This clonotype was observed at least ten times. The chain recombines TRBV14 with TRBJ2-5; 9 positions agree with TRBD2. This CDR3 region has 14 residues. The ends lost 1 base at V and 5 bases at J; junction bases unmatched: 2. Germline loops: CDR1 SGHDN, CDR2 FVKESK. The CDR3 DNA follows: TGTGCCAGCAGCCAAGTAGCGGGAGTTGAGACCCAGTACTTC. It translates to CASSQVAGVETQYF. The full variable domain, rest sourced from reference TRBV14 and TRBJ2-5, is EAGVTQFPSHSVIEKGQTVTLRCDPISGHDNLYWYRRVMGKEIKFLLHFVKESKQDESGMPNNRFLAERTGGTYSTLKVQPAELEDSGVYFCASSQVAGVETQYFGPGTRLLVL.

This clonotype appeared many times. The chain employs TRBV12-3 or TRBV12-4 and TRBJ1-2; D ambiguous. The CDR3 loop spans 13 amino acids. V was trimmed by 3 bases and J by 4 bases, leaving 9 bases between them. The CDR3 spells CASSFHRSYGYTF. CDR3 DNA: TGTGCCAGCAGTTTTCACAGATCCTATGGCTACACCTTC.

This clonotype was counted only a few times. In nucleotides, the CDR3 is TGCGCCAGCAGCCAAAACAGGGGCTATAGTATGCAAGAGACCCAGTACTTC. Protein sequence: CASSQNRGYSMQETQYF. J is TRBJ2-5 and V is TRBV4-1, with 7 nucleotides matching TRBD1. The CDR3 covers 17 residues. The ends lost 2 bases at V and 2 bases at J; junction bases unmatched: 11. CDR1 and CDR2 from the germline V gene are MGHRA and YSYEKL.

This clonotype was counted at least ten times. The chain has TRBV12-3 or TRBV12-4 and TRBJ2-2; possibly TRBD1 for D (5 bases). Trimming took 8 bases from V and 0 from J, leaving 10 bases between them. The CDR3 has 14 residues. This chain's CDR3 is CASRDSTNTGELFF. CDR3 bases: TGTGCCAGCCGCGACAGCACGAACACCGGGGAGCTGTTTTTT.

Comments on this clonotype: This sequence may be a read error, since a much larger clone differs from it by one base. The rearrangement uses TRBV5-6 and TRBJ2-7, with D tentatively TRBD1 (6 bases). The J call is in doubt because the DNA end fits TRBJ2-1 better. Looked up from germline, CDR1 is SGHDT and CDR2 is YYEEEE. This CDR3 is 14 amino acids long. The CDR3 DNA reads TGTGCCAGCAGCTTAGTCGGACAGACCTACGAGCAGTTCTTC. As protein: CASSLVGQTYEQFF.

For the CDR3, the DNA is TGTGCCACCGTGGGGACTGCGGGGGAGCTGTTTTTT. This codes for CATVGTAGELFF. The chain recombines TRBV6-2 or TRBV6-3 with TRBJ2-2; tentatively, D is TRBD2 (6 bases). The CDR3 runs to 12 residues. The ends were cut back, 10 bases at V and 8 bases at J, with 14 bases in the middle. The V gene's germline CDR1 is MNHEY and CDR2 SVGEGT.

This clonotype showed up many times. The genes are TRBV5-1 and TRBJ1-2; no clear D gene. Germline CDR1 reads SGHRS; CDR2 reads YFSETQ. Deletions cut 1 base from V and 0 bases from J, with 7 bases between. This CDR3 is 14 amino acids long. The CDR3 sequence: CASSLSSPNYGYTF. CDR3 nucleotides: TGCGCCAGCAGCTTGTCGTCACCTAACTATGGCTACACCTTC.

This clonotype was seen more than once but under ten times. The chain has TRBV7-9 and TRBJ2-7; a possible D gene is TRBD1 (5 bases). Trimming left V 5 bases short and J 2 bases short, with 10 bases between. This CDR3 is built from 13 residues. Germline V gives CDR1 SEHNR, CDR2 FQNEAQ (reference sequence). This chain's CDR3 is CASSDSPTYEQYV. In DNA form, the CDR3 reads TGTGCCAGCAGCGACAGCCCCACCTACGAGCAGTACGTC.

This clonotype has more than one count but fewer than ten. The gene calls are TRBV10-3 and TRBJ2-7, with TRBD1 matching 7 bases. The germline CDR1 and CDR2 sequences are ENHRY and SYGVKD. The CDR3 contains 13 residues. J gave up 2 bases and V 6 bases, and 4 bases lay outside the gene matches. For the CDR3, the DNA is TGTGCCATCAGACAGGGGATCACCTACGAGCAGTACTTC. It specifies CAIRQGITYEQYF.

This clonotype occurred many times. J is TRBJ2-3 and V is TRBV12-3 or TRBV12-4; D might be TRBD2 (6 bases). The CDR3 covers 15 residues. Trimming took 3 bases from V and 2 from J, leaving 12 bases between them. This CDR3 reads CASSFGGTLTDTQYF. As DNA, the CDR3 is TGTGCCAGCAGTTTTGGCGGGACGCTCACAGATACGCAGTATTTT.

The chain combines TRBV25-1 with TRBJ2-7; TRBD2 matches at 15 bases. The CDR3 runs to 16 residues. Germline trimming cut 6 bases from V and 7 bases from J; bases unmatched to any gene: 10. Germline lookup yields CDR1 MGHDK and CDR2 SYGVNS. In DNA form, the CDR3 reads TGTGCCAGCAGGGCCGCCGGGACTAGCGGGAGGAGGGAGCAGTACTTC. It codes for CASRAAGTSGRREQYF.

The table lists this clonotype with many counts. The chain couples TRBV12-3 or TRBV12-4 to TRBJ2-5; 13 bases are shared with TRBD2. J gave up 0 bases and V 5 bases, and 15 bases lay outside the gene matches. The CDR3 is 20 residues long. The CDR3 region is CASSPESRGLAGWNQETQYF. CDR3 bases: TGTGCCAGCAGTCCCGAGAGTAGGGGACTAGCGGGGTGGAACCAAGAGACCCAGTACTTC.

V is TRBV10-3 and J is TRBJ2-5; TRBD2 is a possible D gene (6 bases). The length of the CDR3 is 16 residues. CDR1 is ENHRY, CDR2 SYGVKD, per germline. Deletions cut 4 bases from V and 1 base from J, with 16 bases between. The CDR3 coding sequence is TGTGCCATCAGTGGTTCAGCGGGCGGTGTCCAAGAGACCCAGTACTTC. Residues: CAISGSAGGVQETQYF.

Many counts were recorded for this clonotype. V is TRBV29-1 and J is TRBJ2-7, with a weak D call TRBD2 (5 bases). Germline loops: CDR1 SQVTM, CDR2 ANQGSEA. Deletions cut 6 bases from V and 2 bases from J, with 17 bases between. The CDR3 runs 14 residues. CDR3 sequence: CSVSGRPNAYEQYF. In DNA, the CDR3 is TGCAGCGTATCTGGGAGACCCAACGCCTACGAGCAGTACTTC.